One sample yielded the 3 T cell receptor beta chains listed below, sequenced in a study of blood T cell repertoires in COVID-19. Measured with immunoSEQ multiplex PCR; TCRdb has only the in-frame clones, and not every one. The sample yields about 78,000 clones, 85% to 90% seen once. Sequencing input: peripheral blood. The receptors come from an elderly woman with active or convalescent COVID-19.

V usage is TRBV24-1 and J usage is TRBJ2-1; 8 bases line up with TRBD2. Germline V gene lookup returns CDR1 KGHDR and CDR2 SFDVKD. V gave up 1 base and J gave up 0 bases; unmatched junction bases: 1. The CDR3 totals 16 residues. Here the CDR3 DNA reads TGTGCCACCAGTGATTTTACTAGCGGCTCCTACAATGAGCAGTTCTTC. Its translation: CATSDFTSGSYNEQFF.

V is TRBV28 and J is TRBJ2-7; TRBD2 agrees at 8 bases. This CDR3 is built from 17 residues. With 5 bases clipped from V and 4 bases from J, the junction kept 16 bases outside the gene matches. Germline CDR1 is MDHEN and CDR2 is SYDVKM. CDR3 DNA: TGTGCCAGCAGTCCAGCGGATACTAGCGGAATAGAATACGAGCAGTACTTC. Residues: CASSPADTSGIEYEQYF.

This clone came up a few times. The V gene is TRBV5-1, the J gene TRBJ2-2; the match to TRBD2 covers 8 bases. CDR3 size: 15 residues. Germline V CDR1 and CDR2: SGHRS, YFSETQ. Trimming at V came to 6 bases and at J to 7 bases, leaving 11 bases not matched to a gene. For the CDR3, the DNA is TGCGCCAGCAAGGGTCTGACCAGCGGGAGCGGGGAGCTGTTTTTT. Translating it yields CASKGLTSGSGELFF.